This T cell receptor beta chain was obtained from a study of blood T cell repertoires in COVID-19. Study context: T cells, B-cell-depleted T cells, or PBMCs provided the cDNA or gDNA that served as material.

Sequenced by immunoSEQ multiplex PCR; TCRdb stores in-frame clones only, minus some. The table lists about 250,000 clones, about 89% of them singletons. This CDR3 comprises 15 residues. The ends were cut back, 4 bases at V and 2 bases at J, with 15 bases in the middle. The germline gives CDR1 SGHRS, CDR2 YFSETQ. The clonotype was recovered from a woman aged 60-75 years who had recovered from COVID-19. The J gene is TRBJ1-1, the V gene TRBV5-1; possible D gene TRBD1, 5 bases. Specimen: peripheral blood. This chain's CDR3 is CASSPREGGNTEAFF. The CDR3, as DNA: TGCGCCAGCAGCCCCAGGGAGGGAGGAAACACTGAAGCTTTCTTT. Looking up the rest from reference TRBV5-1 and TRBJ1-1 gives the full variable domain: KAGVTQTPRYLIKTRGQQVTLSCSPISGHRSVSWYQQTPGQGLQFLFEYFSETQRNKGNFPGRFSGRQFSNSRSEMNVSTLELGDSALYLCASSPREGGNTEAFFGQGTRLTVV.